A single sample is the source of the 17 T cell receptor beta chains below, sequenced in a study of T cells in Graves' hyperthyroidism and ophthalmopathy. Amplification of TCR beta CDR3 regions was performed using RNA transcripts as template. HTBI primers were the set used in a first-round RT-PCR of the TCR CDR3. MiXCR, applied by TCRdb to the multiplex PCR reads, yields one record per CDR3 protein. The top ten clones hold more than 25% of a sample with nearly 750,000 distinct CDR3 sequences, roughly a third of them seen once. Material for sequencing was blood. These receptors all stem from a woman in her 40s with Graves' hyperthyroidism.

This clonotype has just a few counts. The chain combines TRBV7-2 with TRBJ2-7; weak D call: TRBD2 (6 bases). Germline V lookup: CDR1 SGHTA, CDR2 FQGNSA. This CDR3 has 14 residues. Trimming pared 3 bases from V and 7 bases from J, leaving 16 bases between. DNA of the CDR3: TGTGCCAGCAGCTTCGGACGTTATGGGGGGGAGCAGTACTTC. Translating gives CASSFGRYGGEQYF.

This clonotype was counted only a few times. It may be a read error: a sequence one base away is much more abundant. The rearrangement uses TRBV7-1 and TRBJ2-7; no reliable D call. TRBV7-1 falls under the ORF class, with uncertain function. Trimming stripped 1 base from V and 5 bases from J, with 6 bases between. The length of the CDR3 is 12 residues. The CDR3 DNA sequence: TGTGCCAGCAGCTCAGGGATCCACGAGCAGTACTTC. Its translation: CASSSGIHEQYF.

DNA for the CDR3: TGTGCCAGCAGCCAAGATTTAGGGGTCGAGACCCAGTACTTC. Amino acids: CASSQDLGVETQYF. V is TRBV9 and J is TRBJ2-5; TRBD1 might be the D (5 bases). V dropped 4 bases and J dropped 5 bases, with 15 bases sitting between them. Germline values: CDR1 SGDLS, CDR2 YYNGEE. This CDR3 has 14 amino acids.

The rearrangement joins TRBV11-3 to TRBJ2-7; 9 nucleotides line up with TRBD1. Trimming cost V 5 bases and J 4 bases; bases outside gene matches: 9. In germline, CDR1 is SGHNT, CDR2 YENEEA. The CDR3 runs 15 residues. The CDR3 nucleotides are TGTGCCAGCAGCCCAGGGGGGACAGGGCATTACGAGCAGTACTTC. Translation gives CASSPGGTGHYEQYF.

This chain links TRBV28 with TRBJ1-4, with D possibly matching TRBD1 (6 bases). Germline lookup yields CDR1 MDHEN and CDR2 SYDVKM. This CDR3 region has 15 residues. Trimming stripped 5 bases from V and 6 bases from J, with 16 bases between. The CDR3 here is CASSPSYRAHEKLFF. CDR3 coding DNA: TGTGCCAGCAGTCCCTCGTACAGGGCACATGAAAAACTGTTTTTT.

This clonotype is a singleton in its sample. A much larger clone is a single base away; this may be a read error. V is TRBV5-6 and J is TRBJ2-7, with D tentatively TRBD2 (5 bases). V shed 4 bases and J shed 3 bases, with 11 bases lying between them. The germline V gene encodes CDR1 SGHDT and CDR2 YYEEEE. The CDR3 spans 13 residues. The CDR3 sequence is CASSRGSRYEQYF. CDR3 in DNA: TGTGCCAGCAGCCGCGGGTCCCGCTACGAGCAGTACTTC.

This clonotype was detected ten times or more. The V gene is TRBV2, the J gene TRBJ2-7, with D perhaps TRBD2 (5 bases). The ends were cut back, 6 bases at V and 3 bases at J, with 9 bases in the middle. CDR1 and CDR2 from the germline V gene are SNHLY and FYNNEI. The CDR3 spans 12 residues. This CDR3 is CASSSGIYEQYF. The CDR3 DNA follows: TGTGCCAGCAGCTCGGGGATCTACGAGCAGTACTTC.

The CDR3 protein is CASSQILGTANTEAFF. CDR3 coding DNA: TGCGCCAGCAGCCAAATACTCGGGACGGCGAACACTGAAGCTTTCTTT. J is TRBJ1-1 and V is TRBV4-3, with a tentative D call TRBD1 (5 bases). The V gene's germline CDR1 is LGHNA and CDR2 YSLEER. Trimming stripped 2 bases from V and 1 base from J, with 14 bases between. This CDR3 spans 16 amino acids.

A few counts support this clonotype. CDR3 DNA sequence: TGTGCCAGCAGCACAGCCGGGACACATAAGGAGCAGTTCTTC. Its translation: CASSTAGTHKEQFF. The genes are TRBV7-9 and TRBJ2-7; maybe TRBD1 (6 bases). With the DNA end fitting TRBJ2-1 better, the J assignment may be wrong. The germline gives CDR1 SEHNR, CDR2 FQNEAQ (reference sequence). The CDR3 has 14 residues.

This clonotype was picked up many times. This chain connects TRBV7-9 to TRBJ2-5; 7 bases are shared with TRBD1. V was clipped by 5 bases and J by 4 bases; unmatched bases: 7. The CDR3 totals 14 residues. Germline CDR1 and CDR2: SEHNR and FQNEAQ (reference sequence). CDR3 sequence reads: CASSPQGKRETQYF. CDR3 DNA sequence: TGTGCCAGCAGCCCACAGGGGAAACGAGAGACCCAGTACTTC.

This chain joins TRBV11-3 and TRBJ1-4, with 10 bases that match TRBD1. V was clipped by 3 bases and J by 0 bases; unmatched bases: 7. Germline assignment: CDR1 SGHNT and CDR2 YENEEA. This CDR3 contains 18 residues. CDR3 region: CASSLATGQGATNEKLFF. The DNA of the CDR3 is TGTGCCAGCAGCTTGGCGACAGGACAGGGGGCAACTAATGAAAAACTGTTTTTT.

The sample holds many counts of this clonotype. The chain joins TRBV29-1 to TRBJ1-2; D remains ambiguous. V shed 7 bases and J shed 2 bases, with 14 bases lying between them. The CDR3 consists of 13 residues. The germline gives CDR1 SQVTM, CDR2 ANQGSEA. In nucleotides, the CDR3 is TGCAGCGGCGGACTCCAGCCAAACTATGGCTACACCTTC. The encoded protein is CSGGLQPNYGYTF. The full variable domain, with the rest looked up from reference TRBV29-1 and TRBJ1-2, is SAVISQKPSRDICQRGTSLTIQCQVDSQVTMMFWYRQQPGQSLTLIATANQGSEATYESGFVIDKFPISRPNLTFSTLTVSNMSPEDSSIYLCSGGLQPNYGYTFGSGTRLTVV.

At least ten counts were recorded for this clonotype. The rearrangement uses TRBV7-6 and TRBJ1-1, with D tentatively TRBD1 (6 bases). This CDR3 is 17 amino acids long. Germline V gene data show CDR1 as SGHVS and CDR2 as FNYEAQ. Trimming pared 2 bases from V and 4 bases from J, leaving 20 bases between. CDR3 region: CASSLFLGAGMGTEAFF. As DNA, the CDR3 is TGTGCCAGCAGCTTATTCTTGGGGGCGGGCATGGGCACTGAAGCTTTCTTT.

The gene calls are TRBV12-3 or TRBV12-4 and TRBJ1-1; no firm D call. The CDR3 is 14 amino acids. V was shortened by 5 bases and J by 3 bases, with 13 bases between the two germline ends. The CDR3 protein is CASSRSRLYTEAFF. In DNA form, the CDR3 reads TGTGCCAGCAGTCGATCGCGTTTGTACACTGAAGCTTTCTTT.

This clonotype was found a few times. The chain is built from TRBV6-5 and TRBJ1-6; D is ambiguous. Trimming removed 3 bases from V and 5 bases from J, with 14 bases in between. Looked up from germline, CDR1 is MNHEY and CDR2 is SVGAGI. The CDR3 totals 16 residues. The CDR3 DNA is TGTGCCAGCAGTTATAGGCCTGACCCCGATAATTCACCCCTCCACTTT. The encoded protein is CASSYRPDPDNSPLHF.

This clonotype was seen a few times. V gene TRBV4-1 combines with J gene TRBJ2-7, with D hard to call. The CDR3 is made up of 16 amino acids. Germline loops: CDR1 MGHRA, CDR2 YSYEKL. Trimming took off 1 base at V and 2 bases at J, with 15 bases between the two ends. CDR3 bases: TGCGCCAGCAGCCAAGTCACAGACACCCGCACCTACGAGCAGTACTTC. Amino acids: CASSQVTDTRTYEQYF.

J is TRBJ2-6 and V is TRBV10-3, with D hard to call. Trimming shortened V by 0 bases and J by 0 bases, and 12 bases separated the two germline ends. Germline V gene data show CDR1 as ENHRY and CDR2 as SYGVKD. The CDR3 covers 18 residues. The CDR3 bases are TGTGCCATCAGTGAGTCTAATACCCTCTACTCTGGGGCCAACGTCCTGACTTTC. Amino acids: CAISESNTLYSGANVLTF.